The clone carrying this TCR beta chain was detected only a few times. Its specificity is unknown. Trimming cost V 4 bases and J 6 bases; bases outside gene matches: 9. Germline V lookup: CDR1 SGHNT, CDR2 YYREEE (reference sequence). There are 14 residues in the CDR3. The study ran its PCR with 60 Vbeta and 13 Jbeta primers. Using immunoSEQ multiplex PCR, the repertoire was profiled, and TCRdb retains in-frame clones only, with some absent. This table holds 90,000 to 120,000 clones, about 85% found once. These data originate in a study of cytomegalovirus exposure and HLA in healthy donors. Study summary: Earlier work reported 100 million or so unique TCR beta sequences from 180 million or so T cells. The study, taken as a whole, reports: A few CMV-associated chains were confirmed in vitro to be specific for CMV antigens.

The chain employs TRBV5-4 and TRBJ2-7; TRBD1 agrees at 8 bases. The sequence derives from a man aged 30 to 45 in good health and CMV-seronegative. The sequenced material came from PBMCs. The CDR3 is CASSTRDRYFEQYF. CDR3 nucleotides: TGTGCCAGCAGCACCAGGGACAGGTATTTCGAGCAGTACTTC.